Described below is a single T cell receptor (beta chain) sequence and its context. Germline CDR1 is MNHEY and CDR2 is SMNVEV (reference sequence). The CDR3 is 18 residues long. Trimming removed 1 base from V and 3 bases from J; junction bases left unmatched: 4. This record belongs to a study of blood T cell repertoires in COVID-19. Whole-study context: Spain, Italy and the United States supplied samples that represented acute and convalescent COVID-19. T cells, B-cell-depleted T cells, or PBMCs supplied cDNA or gDNA.

Data came from immunoSEQ multiplex PCR; TCRdb stores just in-frame clones and leaves some out. Of 300,000 to 350,000 clones listed, 85% to 90% are singletons. One Seattle source followed patients from active infection through their disease course. The clonotype originates from a woman in her twenties or thirties with COVID-19, enrolled during active disease. The sequenced sample was peripheral blood. The J gene is TRBJ2-6, the V gene TRBV27; 12 bases fit TRBD1. CDR3 amino acids: CASSLWGQGAFGANVLTF. The CDR3 DNA sequence: TGTGCCAGCAGTTTATGGGGACAGGGGGCATTTGGGGCCAACGTCCTGACTTTC.